The subject of this entry is one T cell receptor (beta chain). From the RT-PCR reads, TCRdb called clonotypes with MiXCR, one entry per CDR3 protein. Of about 680,000 distinct CDR3 sequences detected, 14% appear once; the ten largest clones hold 3.6%. CDR3 length: 16 amino acids. In germline, CDR1 is LNHNV, CDR2 YYDKDF (reference sequence). The V end lost 0 bases, the J end lost 2 bases, and 12 bases lay between the germline ends. This receptor was obtained from a female donor in good health, serving as a healthy control. The genes are TRBV15 and TRBJ2-3, with D perhaps given as TRBD1 or TRBD2 (5 bases each). Sequenced: memory CD4+ T cells from blood. The CDR3 DNA follows: TGTGCCACCAGCAGAGAGTCGGGACCGAACACAGATACGCAGTATTTT. It translates to CATSRESGPNTDTQYF.